This T cell receptor beta chain was found in a study of PD-L1 blockade in urothelial cancer. The wider study: In terms of prior chemotherapy, patients had received 0 to 3 regimens. Blood analysis occurred 3 weeks (second dose) and 6 weeks after treatment start.

Each PCR had synthetic TCR analog templates added to it as a spike-in. TCRdb's copy holds only in-frame clones and misses some; the assay was immunoSEQ multiplex PCR. The sample lists 30,000 to 40,000 clones, around 82% occurring once. Specified time point: pretreatment peripheral blood. This CDR3 comprises 14 residues. With 8 bases clipped from V and 0 bases from J, the junction kept 3 bases outside the gene matches. In germline, CDR1 is MDHEN, CDR2 SYDVKM. This chain links TRBV28 with TRBJ1-1; 10 bases line up with TRBD1. Specimen: PBMCs, collected around atezolizumab (anti-PD-L1) treatment. This sequence was found in a man between 60 and 70 years old with urothelial cancer. CDR3 bases: TGTGCCAGCGCGGACAGGGGGATGAACACTGAAGCTTTCTTT. It translates to CASADRGMNTEAFF.